A single T cell receptor beta chain is shown here with its context. TCRdb's copy holds only in-frame clones and misses some; the assay was immunoSEQ multiplex PCR. The sample holds 470,000 or so clones, about 85% seen once. These data are taken from a study of blood T cell repertoires in COVID-19. Turning to the study itself: Italy, Spain and the United States were the sources of the convalescent and acute COVID-19 samples.

Which cohort a participant joined came from the clinical history participants gave. This sequence was found in a young woman with acute COVID-19. The sequenced sample consisted of PBMCs or T cells enriched from blood (not recorded which).

The CDR3 reads CASSEGGARQPQHF. The CDR3 DNA reads TGTGCCAGCAGTGAAGGGGGGGCGAGGCAGCCCCAGCATTTT. The chain combines TRBV25-1 with TRBJ1-5, with D perhaps matching TRBD1 (6 bases). Germline CDR1 MGHDK, CDR2 SYGVNS. V gave up 2 bases and J gave up 7 bases, with 12 bases separating them. The CDR3 loop spans 14 amino acids.